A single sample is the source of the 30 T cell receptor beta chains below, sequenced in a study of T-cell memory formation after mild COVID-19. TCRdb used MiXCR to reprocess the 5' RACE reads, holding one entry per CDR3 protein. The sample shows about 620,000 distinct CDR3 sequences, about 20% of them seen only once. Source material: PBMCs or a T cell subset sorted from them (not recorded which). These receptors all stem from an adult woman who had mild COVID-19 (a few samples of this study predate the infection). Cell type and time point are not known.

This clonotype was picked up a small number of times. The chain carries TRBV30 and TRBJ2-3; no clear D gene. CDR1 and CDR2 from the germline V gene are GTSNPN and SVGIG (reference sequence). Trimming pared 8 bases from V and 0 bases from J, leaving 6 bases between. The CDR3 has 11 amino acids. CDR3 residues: CAQTSTDTQYF. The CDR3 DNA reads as TGTGCCCAAACTAGCACAGATACGCAGTATTTT.

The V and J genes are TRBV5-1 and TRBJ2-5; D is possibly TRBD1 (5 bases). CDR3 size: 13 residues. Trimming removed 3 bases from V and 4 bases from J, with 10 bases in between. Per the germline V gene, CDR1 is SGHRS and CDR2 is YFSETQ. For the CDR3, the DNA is TGCGCCAGCAGCTCGACAGTAGTAGAGACCCAGTACTTC. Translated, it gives CASSSTVVETQYF. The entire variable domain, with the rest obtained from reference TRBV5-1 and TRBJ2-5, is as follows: KAGVTQTPRYLIKTRGQQVTLSCSPISGHRSVSWYQQTPGQGLQFLFEYFSETQRNKGNFPGRFSGRQFSNSRSEMNVSTLELGDSALYLCASSSTVVETQYFGPGTRLLVL.

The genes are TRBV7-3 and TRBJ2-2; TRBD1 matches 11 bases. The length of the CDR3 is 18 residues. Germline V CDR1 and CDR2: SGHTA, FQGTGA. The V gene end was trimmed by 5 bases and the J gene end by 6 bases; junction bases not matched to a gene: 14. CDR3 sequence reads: CASSNPGQGGAMAGELFF. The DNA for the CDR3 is TGTGCCAGCAGCAACCCGGGACAGGGGGGCGCGATGGCCGGGGAGCTGTTTTTT.

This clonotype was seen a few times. CDR3 sequence: CATGTGDTGELFF. Written as DNA, the CDR3 is TGTGCCACCGGGACAGGGGACACCGGGGAGCTGTTTTTT. The chain carries TRBV6-1 and TRBJ2-2; 10 bases map to TRBD1. Germline CDR1 MNHNS, CDR2 SASEGT. The CDR3 contains 13 residues. V trimming: 10 bases; J trimming: 3 bases; junction bases outside the gene matches: 2.

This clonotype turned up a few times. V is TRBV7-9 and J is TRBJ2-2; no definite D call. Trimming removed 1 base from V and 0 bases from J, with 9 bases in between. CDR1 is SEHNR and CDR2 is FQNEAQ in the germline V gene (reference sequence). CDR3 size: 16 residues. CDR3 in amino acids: CASSLVLGPNTGELFF. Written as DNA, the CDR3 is TGTGCCAGCAGCTTAGTGCTAGGACCGAACACCGGGGAGCTGTTTTTT.

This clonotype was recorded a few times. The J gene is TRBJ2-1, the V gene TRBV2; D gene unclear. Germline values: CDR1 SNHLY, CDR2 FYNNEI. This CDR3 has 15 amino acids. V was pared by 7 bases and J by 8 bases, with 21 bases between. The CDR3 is CASTFPGSKADEQFF. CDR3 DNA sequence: TGTGCCAGCACCTTTCCGGGCTCTAAGGCGGATGAGCAGTTCTTC.

CDR3 coding DNA: TGTGCCAGCAGTTTAGGGCAGTTCCAGCCCCAGCATTTT. Amino acids: CASSLGQFQPQHF. The gene calls are TRBV27 and TRBJ1-5, with D hard to call. CDR1 and CDR2 from the germline V gene are MNHEY and SMNVEV (reference sequence). This CDR3 has 13 amino acids. Trimming took 2 bases from V and 7 from J, leaving 9 bases between them.

CDR3 protein: CASSLAGRANSPLHF. The DNA of the CDR3 is TGTGCCAGCAGCTTAGCGGGCAGGGCCAATTCACCCCTCCACTTT. The V gene is TRBV7-9, the J gene TRBJ1-6; D is perhaps TRBD1 (5 bases). Germline values: CDR1 SEHNR, CDR2 FQNEAQ (reference sequence). This CDR3 region has 15 residues. V was trimmed by 0 bases and J by 7 bases, leaving 10 bases between them.

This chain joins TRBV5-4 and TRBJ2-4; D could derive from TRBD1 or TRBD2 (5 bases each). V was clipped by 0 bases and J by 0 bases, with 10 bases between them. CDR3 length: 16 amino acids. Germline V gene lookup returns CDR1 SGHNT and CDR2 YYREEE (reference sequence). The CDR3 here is CASSLERGLAKNIQYF. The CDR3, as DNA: TGTGCCAGCAGCTTGGAGAGGGGCCTAGCCAAAAACATTCAGTACTTC.

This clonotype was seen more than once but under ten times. In DNA form, the CDR3 reads TGCGCCAGCAGCCAAGCTGGCGAAGAGACCCAGTACTTC. Its translation is CASSQAGEETQYF. The chain has TRBV4-3 and TRBJ2-5; D remains unclear. The CDR3 consists of 13 residues. Germline V gives CDR1 LGHNA, CDR2 YSLEER. The ends were cut back, 1 base at V and 3 bases at J, with 6 bases in the middle.

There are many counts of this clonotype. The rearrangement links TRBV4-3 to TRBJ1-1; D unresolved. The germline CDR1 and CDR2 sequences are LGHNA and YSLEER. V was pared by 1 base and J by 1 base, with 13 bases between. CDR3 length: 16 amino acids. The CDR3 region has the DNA TGCGCCAGCAGCCAAGGGTTGGTGGGAGGGAACACTGAAGCTTTCTTT. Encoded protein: CASSQGLVGGNTEAFF.

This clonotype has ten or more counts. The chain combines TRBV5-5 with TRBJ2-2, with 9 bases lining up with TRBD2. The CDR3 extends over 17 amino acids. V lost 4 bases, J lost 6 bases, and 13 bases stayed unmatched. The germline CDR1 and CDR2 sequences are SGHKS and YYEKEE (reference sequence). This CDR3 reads CASSPLPSGVGPGELFF. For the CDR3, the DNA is TGTGCCAGCAGCCCCCTTCCTAGCGGGGTGGGGCCCGGGGAGCTGTTTTTT. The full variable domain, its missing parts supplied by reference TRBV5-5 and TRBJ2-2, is DAGVTQSPTHLIKTRGQQVTLRCSPISGHKSVSWYQQVLGQGPQFIFQYYEKEERGRGNFPDRFSARQFPNYSSELNVNALLLGDSALYLCASSPLPSGVGPGELFFGEGSRLTVL.

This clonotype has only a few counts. The CDR3 DNA follows: TGTGCCACCAGCAGAGATGGGCGTCTAGCTGAAGCTTTCTTT. It is translated as CATSRDGRLAEAFF. The rearrangement uses TRBV15 and TRBJ1-1; D not certain. Germline V gene sequence: CDR1 LNHNV, CDR2 YYDKDF (reference sequence). V dropped 0 bases and J dropped 6 bases, with 11 bases sitting between them. CDR3 size: 14 residues.

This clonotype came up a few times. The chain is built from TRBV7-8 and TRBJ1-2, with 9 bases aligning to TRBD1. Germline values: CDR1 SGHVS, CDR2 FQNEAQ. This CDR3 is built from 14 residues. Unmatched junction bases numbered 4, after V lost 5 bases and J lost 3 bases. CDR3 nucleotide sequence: TGTGCCAGCAGCATAACAGGGGGCGACTATGGCTACACCTTC. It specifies CASSITGGDYGYTF.

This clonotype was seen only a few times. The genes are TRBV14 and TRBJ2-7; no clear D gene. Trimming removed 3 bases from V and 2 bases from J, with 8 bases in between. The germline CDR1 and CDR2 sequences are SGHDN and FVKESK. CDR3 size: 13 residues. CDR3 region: CASSHDYAYEQYF. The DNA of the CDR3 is TGTGCCAGCAGCCATGATTACGCCTACGAGCAGTACTTC.

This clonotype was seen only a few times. The CDR3 region is CASSFVNRDYEQYF. Written as DNA, the CDR3 is TGTGCCAGCAGCTTTGTAAACAGGGACTACGAGCAGTACTTC. The chain has TRBV11-2 and TRBJ2-7; a weak D match, TRBD1 (6 bases). The CDR3 runs 14 residues. Trimming removed 3 bases at V and 3 bases at J, with 12 bases between. Looked up from germline, CDR1 is SGHAT and CDR2 is FQNNGV.

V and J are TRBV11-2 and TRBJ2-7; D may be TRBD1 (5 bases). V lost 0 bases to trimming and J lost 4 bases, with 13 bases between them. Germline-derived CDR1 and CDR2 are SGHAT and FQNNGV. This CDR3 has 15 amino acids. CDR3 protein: CASSLEKGSGYEQYF. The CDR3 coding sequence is TGTGCCAGCAGCTTAGAAAAGGGGTCCGGATACGAGCAGTACTTC.

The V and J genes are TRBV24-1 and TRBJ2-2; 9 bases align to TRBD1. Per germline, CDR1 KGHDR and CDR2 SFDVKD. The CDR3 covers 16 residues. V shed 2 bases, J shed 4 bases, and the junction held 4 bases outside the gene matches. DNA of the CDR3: TGTGCCACCAGTGATTCGTGGACAGGGGTCACCGGGGAGCTGTTTTTT. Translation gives CATSDSWTGVTGELFF.

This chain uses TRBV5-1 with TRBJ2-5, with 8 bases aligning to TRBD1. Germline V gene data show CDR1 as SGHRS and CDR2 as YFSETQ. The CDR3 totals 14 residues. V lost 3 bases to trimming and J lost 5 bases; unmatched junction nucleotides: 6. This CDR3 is CASSYTGGEETQYF. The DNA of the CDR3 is TGCGCCAGCAGCTACACAGGGGGTGAGGAGACCCAGTACTTC.

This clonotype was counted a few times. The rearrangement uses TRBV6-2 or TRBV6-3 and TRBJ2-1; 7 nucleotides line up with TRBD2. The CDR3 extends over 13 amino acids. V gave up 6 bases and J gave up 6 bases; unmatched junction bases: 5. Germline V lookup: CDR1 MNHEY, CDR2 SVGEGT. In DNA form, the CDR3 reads TGTGCCAGCAGACGGCTAGCGGTCAATGAGCAGTTCTTC. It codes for CASRRLAVNEQFF.

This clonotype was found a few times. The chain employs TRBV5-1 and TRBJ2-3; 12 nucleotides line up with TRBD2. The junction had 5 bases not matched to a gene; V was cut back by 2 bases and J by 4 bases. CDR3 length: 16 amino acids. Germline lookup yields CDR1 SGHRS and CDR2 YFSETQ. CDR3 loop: CASSFRLAGVSDTQYF. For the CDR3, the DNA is TGCGCCAGCAGCTTCCGACTAGCGGGAGTCTCAGATACGCAGTATTTT.

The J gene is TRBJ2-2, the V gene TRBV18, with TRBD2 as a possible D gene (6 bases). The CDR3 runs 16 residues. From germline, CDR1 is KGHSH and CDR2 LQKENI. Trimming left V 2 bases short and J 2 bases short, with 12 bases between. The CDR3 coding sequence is TGTGCCAGCTCACCAGGCCTGCGGGGTAACACCGGGGAGCTGTTTTTT. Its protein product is CASSPGLRGNTGELFF.

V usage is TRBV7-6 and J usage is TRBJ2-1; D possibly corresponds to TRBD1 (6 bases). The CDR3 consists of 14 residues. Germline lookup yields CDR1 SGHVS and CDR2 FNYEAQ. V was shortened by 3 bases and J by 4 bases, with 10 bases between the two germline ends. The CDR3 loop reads CASSFSDSYNEQFF. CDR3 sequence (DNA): TGTGCCAGCAGCTTTTCGGACAGTTACAATGAGCAGTTCTTC.

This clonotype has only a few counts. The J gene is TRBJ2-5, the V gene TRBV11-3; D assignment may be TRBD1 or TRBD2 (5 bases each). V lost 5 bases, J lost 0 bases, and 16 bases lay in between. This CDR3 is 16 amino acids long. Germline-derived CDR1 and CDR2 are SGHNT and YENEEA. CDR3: CASSLWAGTYQETQYF. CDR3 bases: TGTGCCAGCAGCCTTTGGGCAGGGACCTACCAAGAGACCCAGTACTTC.

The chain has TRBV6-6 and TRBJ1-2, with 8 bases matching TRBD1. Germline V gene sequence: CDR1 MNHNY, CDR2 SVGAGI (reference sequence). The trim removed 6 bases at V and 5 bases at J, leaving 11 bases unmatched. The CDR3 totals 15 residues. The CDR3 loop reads CASSARDRPPYGYTF. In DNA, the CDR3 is TGTGCCAGCAGCGCCCGGGACAGGCCTCCTTATGGCTACACCTTC.

The CDR3 here is CASSWGLAGGSFYNEQFF. CDR3 sequence (DNA): TGCGCCAGCAGCTGGGGACTAGCGGGAGGAAGTTTCTACAATGAGCAGTTCTTC. The chain employs TRBV5-1 and TRBJ2-1, with 15 nucleotides matching TRBD2. V dropped 3 bases and J dropped 3; count of bases not matched to a gene: 7. Germline loops: CDR1 SGHRS, CDR2 YFSETQ. The CDR3 contains 18 residues. The full variable domain, completed using reference TRBV5-1 and TRBJ2-1, is KAGVTQTPRYLIKTRGQQVTLSCSPISGHRSVSWYQQTPGQGLQFLFEYFSETQRNKGNFPGRFSGRQFSNSRSEMNVSTLELGDSALYLCASSWGLAGGSFYNEQFFGPGTRLTVL.

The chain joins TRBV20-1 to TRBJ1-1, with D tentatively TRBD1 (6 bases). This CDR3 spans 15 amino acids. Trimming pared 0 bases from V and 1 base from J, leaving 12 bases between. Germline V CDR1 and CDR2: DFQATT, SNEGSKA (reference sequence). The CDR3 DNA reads TGCAGTGCTAGAGATGGCGCGGGGGCGAACACTGAAGCTTTCTTT. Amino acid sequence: CSARDGAGANTEAFF.

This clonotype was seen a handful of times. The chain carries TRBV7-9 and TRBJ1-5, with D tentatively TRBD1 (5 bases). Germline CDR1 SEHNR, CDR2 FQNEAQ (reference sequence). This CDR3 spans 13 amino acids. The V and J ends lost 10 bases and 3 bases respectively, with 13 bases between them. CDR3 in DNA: TGTGCCATCGCGGGAGGGGCCAATCAGCCCCAGCATTTT. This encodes CAIAGGANQPQHF.

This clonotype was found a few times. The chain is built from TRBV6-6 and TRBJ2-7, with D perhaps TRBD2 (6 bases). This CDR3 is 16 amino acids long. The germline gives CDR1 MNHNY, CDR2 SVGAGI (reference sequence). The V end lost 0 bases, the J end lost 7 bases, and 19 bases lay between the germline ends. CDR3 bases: TGTGCCAGCAGTTACTCCATTGGGACGGGGGTTCGGGAGCAGTACTTC. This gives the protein CASSYSIGTGVREQYF.

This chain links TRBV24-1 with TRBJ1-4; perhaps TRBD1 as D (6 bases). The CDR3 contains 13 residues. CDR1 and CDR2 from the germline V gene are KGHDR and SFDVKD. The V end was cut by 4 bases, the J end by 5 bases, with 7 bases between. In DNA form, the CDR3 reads TGTGCCACCAGTGAACAGGGAAATGAAAAACTGTTTTTT. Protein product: CATSEQGNEKLFF.